These 22 T cell receptor beta chains were sequenced from one sample in a study of human T cells and chemical hapten exposure. Documented time point: patch test 3, about 24 weeks after DPC sensitization. Treatment reported: therapeutic diphenylcyclopropenone sensitization with weekly scalp DPC. Unfractionated whole blood served as the source for total RNA extraction. Each CDR3 protein is one row after TCRdb ran MiXCR on the RACE reads. The table shows around 40,000 distinct CDR3 sequences, with roughly 13% occurring only once. The material was whole blood, obtained in connection with sensitization to the hapten diphenylcyclopropenone (DPC). These receptors were taken from a middle-aged woman with alopecia areata. Some clones in this sample may be carry-over from other donors' samples.

The gene calls are TRBV10-3 and TRBJ1-5, with TRBD1 matching over 7 bases. Germline CDR1 is ENHRY and CDR2 is SYGVKD. V lost 8 bases to trimming and J lost 3 bases; unmatched junction nucleotides: 10. The CDR3 runs 15 residues. The DNA of the CDR3 is TGTGCCATCTCTCCCGGGACAGAGATCAATCAGCCCCAGCATTTT. This encodes CAISPGTEINQPQHF.

The J gene is TRBJ2-1, the V gene TRBV7-9; D is unclear. Germline lookup yields CDR1 SEHNR and CDR2 FQNEAQ (reference sequence). Trimming removed 4 bases from V and 13 bases from J, with 14 bases in between. This CDR3 comprises 12 residues. CDR3 loop: CASSWAGELQFF. CDR3 in DNA: TGTGCCAGCAGCTGGGCAGGCGAATTACAGTTCTTC.

The genes are TRBV11-3 and TRBJ2-2, with D perhaps matching TRBD1 (5 bases). The CDR3 is 14 amino acids. From germline, CDR1 is SGHNT and CDR2 YENEEA. V lost 8 bases and J 5 bases, leaving 15 bases between the germline ends. CDR3 in DNA: TGTGCCAGCCAGTCCCAGGGATTGACCGGGGAGCTGTTTTTT. Amino acids: CASQSQGLTGELFF.

This chain joins TRBV11-3 and TRBJ2-3; D not resolved. CDR1 SGHNT and CDR2 YENEEA come from the germline V gene. The CDR3 consists of 11 residues. V was pared by 6 bases and J by 3 bases, with 4 bases between. CDR3 bases: TGTGCCAGCAGACAAACAGATACGCAGTATTTT. This gives the protein CASRQTDTQYF.

The genes are TRBV10-3 and TRBJ1-5; D remains ambiguous. Germline V gene data show CDR1 as ENHRY and CDR2 as SYGVKD. The CDR3 sequence is 14 residues long. V dropped 5 bases and J dropped 3 bases, with 11 bases sitting between them. The CDR3 nucleotides read TGTGCCATCAGTCCGGGGAGTGACAATCAGCCCCAGCATTTT. Amino acid sequence: CAISPGSDNQPQHF.

This clonotype was detected many times. The genes are TRBV11-2 and TRBJ2-5, with 8 bases matching TRBD1. The CDR3 runs to 13 residues. Trimming removed 2 bases from V and 5 bases from J; junction bases left unmatched: 1. CDR1 and CDR2 from the germline V gene are SGHAT and FQNNGV. The CDR3 spells CASSLRQGETQYF. DNA of the CDR3: TGTGCCAGCAGCTTAAGACAGGGGGAGACCCAGTACTTC.

The V and J genes are TRBV28 and TRBJ2-7, with 8 bases fitting TRBD2. In germline, CDR1 is MDHEN, CDR2 SYDVKM. V shed 4 bases, J shed 10 bases, and the junction held 18 bases outside the gene matches. The CDR3 length is 16 residues. The DNA for the CDR3 is TGTGCCAGCAGTTCGCCGGCTCAGCGGGAGCACGCCGTACAGTACTTC. Residues: CASSSPAQREHAVQYF. Full variable domain (missing parts from reference TRBV28 and TRBJ2-7): DVKVTQSSRYLVKRTGEKVFLECVQDMDHENMFWYRQDPGLGLRLIYFSYDVKMKEKGDIPEGYSVSREKKERFSLILESASTNQTSMYLCASSSPAQREHAVQYFGPGTRLTVT.

The table lists this clonotype with a few counts. V and J are TRBV5-1 and TRBJ1-1; 7 bases align to TRBD1. From germline, CDR1 is SGHRS and CDR2 YFSETQ. The CDR3 is 13 amino acids. V was pared by 0 bases and J by 6 bases, with 2 bases of the junction left unmatched. The CDR3 here is CASSLATGSEAFF. Here the CDR3 DNA reads TGCGCCAGCAGCTTGGCGACAGGGTCTGAAGCTTTCTTT.

This clonotype was detected many times. V usage is TRBV29-1 and J usage is TRBJ2-7, with 9 bases lining up with TRBD1. CDR1 and CDR2 (germline): SQVTM, ANQGSEA. V shed 1 base, J shed 3 bases, and the junction held 7 bases outside the gene matches. The CDR3 length is 15 residues. This CDR3 is CSVEGGPDRGYEQYF. The CDR3 coding sequence is TGCAGCGTTGAAGGGGGCCCGGACAGGGGCTACGAGCAGTACTTC.

This clonotype has just a few counts. The chain recombines TRBV6-2 or TRBV6-3 with TRBJ1-1, with 9 bases fitting TRBD1. The CDR3 is 13 residues long. V lost 7 bases to trimming and J lost 4 bases; unmatched junction nucleotides: 4. Germline V gene sequence: CDR1 MNHEY, CDR2 SVGEGT. The CDR3 protein is CASTRQGGTEAFF. The CDR3 DNA sequence: TGTGCCAGCACGAGACAGGGGGGCACTGAAGCTTTCTTT.

The rearrangement uses TRBV7-2 and TRBJ1-1; possibly TRBD1 for D (5 bases). This CDR3 contains 14 residues. CDR1 is SGHTA and CDR2 is FQGNSA in the germline V gene. V lost 5 bases and J 1 base, leaving 11 bases between the germline ends. The CDR3 DNA is TGTGCCAGCAGCACGGGACCGTCGAACACTGAAGCTTTCTTT. This encodes CASSTGPSNTEAFF.

This clonotype appeared many times. This sequence joins TRBV18 and TRBJ2-1, with 9 nucleotides matching TRBD2. After removal of 3 bases from V and 7 bases from J, the junction contained 7 bases not matched to a gene. This CDR3 has 15 residues. CDR1 and CDR2 from the germline V gene are KGHSH and LQKENI. The CDR3 DNA follows: TGTGCCAGCTCACCGGGTATTAGCGGGGGAAATGAGCAGTTCTTC. This translates into CASSPGISGGNEQFF.

At least ten counts were recorded for this clonotype. This chain uses TRBV29-1 with TRBJ1-2, with 7 bases fitting TRBD1. The CDR3 spans 9 residues. Germline loops: CDR1 SQVTM, CDR2 ANQGSEA. V lost 7 bases and J lost 7; bases outside the gene matches: 0. The CDR3 region has the DNA TGCAGCGCAGGGGGTGGCTACACCTTC. This sequence encodes CSAGGGYTF.

A word on this clonotype: At one end the junction does not follow the germline gene, possibly because of a read error. The V gene is TRBV20-1, the J gene TRBJ2-3, with 10 bases that match TRBD2. Germline lookup yields CDR1 DFQATT and CDR2 SNEGSKA (reference sequence). There are 13 residues in the CDR3. CDR3 in amino acids: CSARGLAVDTQYF. The CDR3 DNA follows: TGCAGTGCGAGAGGACTAGCGGTAGATACGCAGTATTTT.

Worth noting for this clonotype: The germline gene is not matched at one end of the junction; a read error may be the cause. The CDR3 region is CASSQERPQGVLF. CDR3 bases: TGTGCCAGCAGCCAAGAACGTCCCCAAGGTGTGCTCTTC. The chain recombines TRBV4-2 with TRBJ2-1; D unclear. The CDR3 runs 13 residues. Germline V gene sequence: CDR1 LGHNA, CDR2 YNFKEQ.

This clonotype appeared many times. This sequence joins TRBV18 and TRBJ1-5, with D tentatively TRBD1 (6 bases). V gave up 6 bases and J gave up 7 bases, with 13 bases separating them. The CDR3 is 13 residues long. CDR1 and CDR2 from the germline V gene are KGHSH and LQKENI. CDR3 sequence (DNA): TGTGCCAGCTCCGGGGACATGGGACAGCCCCAGCATTTT. Translating gives CASSGDMGQPQHF.

This clonotype was detected ten times or more. The V gene is TRBV2, the J gene TRBJ1-4; D uncertain. The V end lost 6 bases, the J end lost 6 bases, and 5 bases lay between the germline ends. The CDR3 has 11 amino acids. Germline CDR1 reads SNHLY; CDR2 reads FYNNEI. CDR3 region: CASRADEKLFF. CDR3 bases: TGTGCCAGCAGGGCAGATGAAAAACTGTTTTTT.

In its sample, this clonotype was seen many times. The J gene is TRBJ2-7, the V gene TRBV6-5; 8 bases are a match to TRBD2. CDR1 is MNHEY, CDR2 SVGAGI, per germline. V was pared by 4 bases and J by 9 bases, with 2 bases of the junction left unmatched. The CDR3 spans 11 residues. Here the CDR3 reads CASSWSGRQYF. For the CDR3, the DNA is TGTGCCAGCAGTTGGAGCGGGAGGCAGTACTTC.

This clonotype was counted only a few times. The V call is TRBV5-1, the J call TRBJ1-1; D not certain. The V end lost 0 bases, the J end lost 0 bases, and 9 bases lay between the germline ends. Germline assignment: CDR1 SGHRS and CDR2 YFSETQ. There are 15 residues in the CDR3. CDR3 coding DNA: TGCGCCAGCAGCTTGGGTCGGGGAGTGAACACTGAAGCTTTCTTT. It yields the protein CASSLGRGVNTEAFF.

This clonotype was counted many times. The gene calls are TRBV29-1 and TRBJ1-4, with a weak D call TRBD1 (6 bases). The CDR3 covers 14 residues. Trimming took off 3 bases at V and 8 bases at J, with 16 bases between the two ends. From germline, CDR1 is SQVTM and CDR2 ANQGSEA. The CDR3 here is CSVDSGYGTEKLFF. In nucleotides, the CDR3 is TGCAGCGTTGATTCTGGGTACGGGACAGAAAAACTGTTTTTT.

This clonotype was observed a few times. The chain combines TRBV29-1 with TRBJ2-5; D ambiguous. Trimming left V 3 bases short and J 2 bases short, with 7 bases between. The CDR3 is 12 residues long. Germline loops: CDR1 SQVTM, CDR2 ANQGSEA. CDR3 in DNA: TGCAGCGTTGATTTGGGACAAGAGACCCAGTACTTC. This encodes CSVDLGQETQYF.

In its sample, this clonotype was seen a few times. This chain uses TRBV28 with TRBJ2-3; possible D gene TRBD2, 5 bases. CDR1 is MDHEN and CDR2 is SYDVKM in the germline V gene. This CDR3 has 14 amino acids. Trimming took off 8 bases at V and 2 bases at J, with 14 bases between the two ends. The CDR3: CASSHGIYTDTQYF. The CDR3 DNA sequence: TGTGCCAGCTCACACGGGATTTACACAGATACGCAGTATTTT. Using reference TRBV28 and TRBJ2-3 for the parts outside the CDR3, the full variable domain is DVKVTQSSRYLVKRTGEKVFLECVQDMDHENMFWYRQDPGLGLRLIYFSYDVKMKEKGDIPEGYSVSREKKERFSLILESASTNQTSMYLCASSHGIYTDTQYFGPGTRLTVL.